The TCR beta chain under discussion was sequenced for a study of identical twins. Template switching (which added a universal primer site) was used, and cDNA carried unique molecular identifiers. TCRdb re-called the 5' RACE reads through MiXCR, storing one row per CDR3 protein. Among some 790,000 distinct CDR3 sequences, roughly 18% were seen once, and the ten largest hold around 14%. Points from the study as a whole: In zero-insertion analyses, partial confounding could arise from invariant MAIT and iNKT cells.

Details on this clonotype: Its antigen remains unidentified.

These data were likewise used in another study, on T cells expressing NK-cell markers. That source reports: The study drew TCR beta repertoires from sorted CD3+CD56+NKG2C+, CD3+CD56+NKG2C- and CD3+CD56-NKG2C+ T cells.

This sequence was found in a woman between 18 and 29 years old in good health. Sequencing was carried out using PBMCs.

DNA of the CDR3: TGTGCCAGCAGTTCACTACTAGTTTCGGGAGTGAATGAGCAGTTCTTC. It yields the protein CASSSLLVSGVNEQFF. V and J are TRBV6-5 and TRBJ2-1, with D possibly matching TRBD2 (6 bases). V lost 4 bases, J lost 7 bases, and 20 bases lay in between. Germline assignment: CDR1 MNHEY and CDR2 SVGAGI. The CDR3 contains 16 residues.